This T cell receptor (beta chain) was recorded in a study of Graves' ophthalmopathy and Graves' hyperthyroidism. Study-level results: In blood, most expanded thyroid clonotypes above 0.001 frequency were also detected.

RNA served as the template for amplifying TCR beta CDR3 regions. Investigators did first-round RT-PCR with HTBI primers, then second-round multiplex PCR. One entry per CDR3 protein, called by TCRdb with MiXCR from the multiplex PCR reads. The sample includes about 640,000 distinct CDR3 sequences, 35% to 50% of them seen just once. The germline gives CDR1 SGDLS, CDR2 YYNGEE. There are 16 residues in the CDR3. V was shortened by 4 bases and J by 0 bases, with 17 bases between the two germline ends. Out of around 10 ml of fresh peripheral blood, PBMCs were obtained. On this clonotype: Its antigen is unidentified.

The sequencing input was peripheral blood. The genes are TRBV9 and TRBJ2-7; D uncertain. The receptor was derived from an adult man with Graves' ophthalmopathy. CDR3 amino acids: CASSLSDSSSSYEQYF. For the CDR3, the DNA is TGTGCCAGCAGCCTTTCGGATAGCAGCAGCTCCTACGAGCAGTACTTC.